This T cell receptor beta chain was sequenced for a study of graft-versus-host responses after intestinal transplantation. Study context: The study gave all recipients anti-thymocyte globulin induction, then tacrolimus and steroids for about 3 years.

Regarding the study as a whole: Marrow from the recipient contained GvH clones, some of which had appeared first in ileum or blood. Early after transplant, HvG clones declined as circulating GvH clones peaked.

There are 15 residues in the CDR3. The germline V gene has CDR1 SGHRS and CDR2 YFSETQ. J lost 7 bases, V lost 1 base, and 10 bases had no gene match. As regards this clone: Its antigen is currently unknown.

Measured with immunoSEQ multiplex PCR; TCRdb has only the in-frame clones, and not every one. This sample has over 85,000 clones, with approximately 94% found just once. This TCR came from a human donor who was the organ donor for an intestinal transplant. Sequencing used unstimulated CD4+ T cells sorted from spleen or lymph node cells, obtained before transplant. V usage is TRBV5-1 and J usage is TRBJ1-2; 7 bases are shared with TRBD1. CDR3 coding DNA: TGCGCCAGCAGCTTGACACAGGGGCGCGCCGTTGGCTACACCTTC. Translation gives CASSLTQGRAVGYTF.